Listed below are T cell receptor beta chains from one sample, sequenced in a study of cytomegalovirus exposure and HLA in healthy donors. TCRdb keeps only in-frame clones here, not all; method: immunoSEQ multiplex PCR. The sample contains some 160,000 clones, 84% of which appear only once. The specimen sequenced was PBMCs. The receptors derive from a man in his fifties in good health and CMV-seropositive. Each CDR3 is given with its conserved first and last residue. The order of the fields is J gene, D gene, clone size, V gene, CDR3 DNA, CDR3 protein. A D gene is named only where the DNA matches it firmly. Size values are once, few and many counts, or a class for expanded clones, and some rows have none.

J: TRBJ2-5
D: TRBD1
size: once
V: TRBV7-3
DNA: TGTGCCAGCAGCAAGACAGGGGGTGAAGAGACCCAGTACTTC
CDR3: CASSKTGGEETQYF

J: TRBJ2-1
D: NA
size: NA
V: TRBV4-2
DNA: TGTGCCAGCAGCCAAGCAACTAGCTCCTACAATGAGCAGTTCTTC
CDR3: CASSQATSSYNEQFF

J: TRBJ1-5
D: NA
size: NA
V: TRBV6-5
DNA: TGTGCCAGCAGTTACTACACCGGGAATACGCCCCAGCATTTT
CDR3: CASSYYTGNTPQHF

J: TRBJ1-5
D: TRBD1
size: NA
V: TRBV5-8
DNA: TGTGCCAGCAGCTTGAGGCAGGGGGGCTATCAGCCCCAGCATTTT
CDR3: CASSLRQGGYQPQHF

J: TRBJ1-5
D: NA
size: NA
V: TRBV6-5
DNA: TGTGCCAGCAGCCCCCGGGCAGGGGCAATAGCCCAGCATTTT
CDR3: CASSPRAGAIAQHF

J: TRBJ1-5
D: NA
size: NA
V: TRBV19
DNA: TGTGCCAGTAGGGGGGACTTTGAGCCCCAGCATTTT
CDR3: CASRGDFEPQHF

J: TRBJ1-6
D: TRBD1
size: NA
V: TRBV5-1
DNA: TGCGCCAGCAGCGAGGGGACAGCTAATTCACCCCTCCACTTT
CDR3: CASSEGTANSPLHF

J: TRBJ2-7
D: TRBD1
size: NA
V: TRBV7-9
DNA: TGTGCCAGCAGCGCCGGACAGGGATCCTACGAGCAGTACTTC
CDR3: CASSAGQGSYEQYF

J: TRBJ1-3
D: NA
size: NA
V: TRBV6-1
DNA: TGTGCCAGCGGTAATGGGGCAACAGGAAACACCATATATTTT
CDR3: CASGNGATGNTIYF

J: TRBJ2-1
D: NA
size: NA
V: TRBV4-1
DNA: TGCGCCAGCAGCCAAGCCCGTTCGGGGAGCTTAGAGCAGTTCTTC
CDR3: CASSQARSGSLEQFF

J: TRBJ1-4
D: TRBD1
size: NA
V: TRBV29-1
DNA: TGCAGTCACCGGGACAGGACTAATGAAAAACTGTTTTTT
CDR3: CSHRDRTNEKLFF

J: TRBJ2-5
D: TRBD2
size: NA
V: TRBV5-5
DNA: TGTGCCAGCAGGTTACTAGCGGCCAGCCAAGAGACCCAGTACTTC
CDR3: CASRLLAASQETQYF

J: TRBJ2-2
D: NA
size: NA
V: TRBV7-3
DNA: TGTGCCAGCAGCGCCGCCGCTGGGAGTCCCATTACCGGGGAGCTGTTTTTT
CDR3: CASSAAAGSPITGELFF

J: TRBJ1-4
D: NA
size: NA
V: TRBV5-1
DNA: TGCGCCAGCACCCACGGGATCGGGACTAATGAAAAACTGTTTTTT
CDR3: CASTHGIGTNEKLFF

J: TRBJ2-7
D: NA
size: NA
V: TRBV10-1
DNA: TGCGCCAGCAGTGAGGGTCTAGCGACCGAGCAGTACTTC
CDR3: CASSEGLATEQYF

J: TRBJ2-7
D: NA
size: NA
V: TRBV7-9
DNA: TGTGCCAGCAGCCCCCTGGTTGACAGAGCCTACGAGCAGTACTTC
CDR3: CASSPLVDRAYEQYF

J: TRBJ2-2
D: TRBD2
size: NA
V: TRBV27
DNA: TGTGCCAGCAGGGGCGAGGGACTAGCGAGCACCGGGGAGCTGTTTTTT
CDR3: CASRGEGLASTGELFF

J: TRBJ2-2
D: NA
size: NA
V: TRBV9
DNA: TGTGCCAGCAGCGTAGCTCCGGGGGACCAGAGCACCGGGGAGCTGTTTTTT
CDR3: CASSVAPGDQSTGELFF

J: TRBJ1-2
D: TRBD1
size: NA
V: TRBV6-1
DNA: TGTGCCAGCAGTGAGAGATTTCGGACAGGAGGTTTCGGGGGCTACACCTTC
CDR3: CASSERFRTGGFGGYTF

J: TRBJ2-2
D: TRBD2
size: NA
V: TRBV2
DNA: TGTGCCAGCAGCGGGACTAGCGGGAACACCGGGGAGCTGTTTTTT
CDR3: CASSGTSGNTGELFF

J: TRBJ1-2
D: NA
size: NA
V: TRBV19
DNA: TGTGCCAGTACTGGTCGGGACATGGCTAACTATGGCTACACCTTC
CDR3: CASTGRDMANYGYTF

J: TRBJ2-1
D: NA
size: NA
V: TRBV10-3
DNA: TGTGCCATCAGTGAGTCAGAGGGAGGTACAAACAATGAGCAGTTCTTC
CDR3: CAISESEGGTNNEQFF

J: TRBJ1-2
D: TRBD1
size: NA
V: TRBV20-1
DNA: TGCAGTGCTCCAGGGGGCTATGGCTACACCTTC
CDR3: CSAPGGYGYTF

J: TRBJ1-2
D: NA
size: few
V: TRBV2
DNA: TGTGCCAGCAGTGAAAAGCGTCTCTATGGCTACACCTTC
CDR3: CASSEKRLYGYTF

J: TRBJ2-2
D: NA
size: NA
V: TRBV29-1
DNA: TGCAGCGTTGACCAGGGGTACACCGGGGAGCTGTTTTTT
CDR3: CSVDQGYTGELFF

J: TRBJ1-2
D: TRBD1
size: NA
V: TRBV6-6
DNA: TGTGCCAGCAGTAACAGGGGGGGCCTTGCTTATGGCTACACCTTC
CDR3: CASSNRGGLAYGYTF

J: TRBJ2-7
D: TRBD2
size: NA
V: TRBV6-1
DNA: TGTGCCAGCACAGCGGGGCCACTCTACGAGCAGTACTTC
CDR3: CASTAGPLYEQYF

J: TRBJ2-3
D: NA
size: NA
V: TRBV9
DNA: TGTGCCAGCAGCGTAGACCACGGGGCAGATACGCAGTATTTT
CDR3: CASSVDHGADTQYF

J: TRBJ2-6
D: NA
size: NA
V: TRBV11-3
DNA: TGTGCCAGCAGCCCGGGGTCCAACGTCCTGACTTTC
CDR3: CASSPGSNVLTF

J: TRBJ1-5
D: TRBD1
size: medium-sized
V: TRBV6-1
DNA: TGTGCCAGCGACTGGACAGGGGGCAGCAATCAGCCCCAGCATTTT
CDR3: CASDWTGGSNQPQHF

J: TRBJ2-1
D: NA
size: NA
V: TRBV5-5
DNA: TGTGCCAGCAGCCCGTTCCTCGGTGAGCAGTTCTTC
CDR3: CASSPFLGEQFF

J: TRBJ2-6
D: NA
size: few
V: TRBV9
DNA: TGTGCCAGCAGCGCAAGGAGGTCCGGCTCTGGGGCCAACGTCCTGACTTTC
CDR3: CASSARRSGSGANVLTF

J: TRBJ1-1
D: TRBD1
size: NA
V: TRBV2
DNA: TGTGCCAGCGCTCCGGGACAGGGGGGACCCACTGAAGCTTTCTTT
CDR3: CASAPGQGGPTEAFF

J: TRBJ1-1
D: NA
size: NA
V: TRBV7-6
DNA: TGTGCCAGCAGCTCGGGGGTAGTGAACACTGAAGCTTTCTTT
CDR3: CASSSGVVNTEAFF

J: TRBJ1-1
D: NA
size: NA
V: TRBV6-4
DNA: TGTGCCAGCAGTGTTGGGCCCTCCAGAGCGGACACTGAAGCTTTCTTT
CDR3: CASSVGPSRADTEAFF

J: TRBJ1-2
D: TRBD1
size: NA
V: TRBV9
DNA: TGTGCCAGCAGCGTAGGCAGGGGGCAAGGCTACACCTTC
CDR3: CASSVGRGQGYTF

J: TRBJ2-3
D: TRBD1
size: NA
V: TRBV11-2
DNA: TGTGCCAGCAGCTTATTGAGGGGGCAGCCCACAGATACGCAGTATTTT
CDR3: CASSLLRGQPTDTQYF

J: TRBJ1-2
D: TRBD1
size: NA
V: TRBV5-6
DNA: TGTGCCAGCAGCTCCTGGACAGGCTATGGCTACACCTTC
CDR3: CASSSWTGYGYTF

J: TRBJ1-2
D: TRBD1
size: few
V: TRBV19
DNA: TGTGCCAGTAGTATCGACAGGGTCCATGGCTACACCTTC
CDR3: CASSIDRVHGYTF

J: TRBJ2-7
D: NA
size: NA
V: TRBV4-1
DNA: TGCGCCAGCAGCCAAACAGGCTACGAGCAGTACTTC
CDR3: CASSQTGYEQYF

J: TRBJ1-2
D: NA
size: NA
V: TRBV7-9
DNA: TGTGCCAGCAGTTTCCCCCTATATGGCTACACCTTC
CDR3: CASSFPLYGYTF

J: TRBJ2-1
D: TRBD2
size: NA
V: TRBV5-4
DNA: TGTGCCAGCAGCATCTCACTAGCGGAAAATTACAATGAGCAGTTCTTC
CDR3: CASSISLAENYNEQFF

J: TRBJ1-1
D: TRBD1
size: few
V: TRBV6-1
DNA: TGTGCCAGCAGAGGACAGGCGGCTACTGAAGCTTTCTTT
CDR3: CASRGQAATEAFF

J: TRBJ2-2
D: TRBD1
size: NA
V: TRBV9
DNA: TGTGCCAGCAGCGTAGGACAGGGTGCCCCCGGGGAGCTGTTTTTT
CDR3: CASSVGQGAPGELFF

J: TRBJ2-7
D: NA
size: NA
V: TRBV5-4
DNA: TGTGCCAGCAGCTCACAGGCTTCCTACGAGCAGTACTTC
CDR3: CASSSQASYEQYF

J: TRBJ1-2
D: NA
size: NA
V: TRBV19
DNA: TGTGCCAGTGGTAAGGGGCCTAACTATGGCTACACCTTC
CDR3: CASGKGPNYGYTF

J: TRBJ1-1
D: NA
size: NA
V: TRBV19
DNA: TGTGCCAGTAGTATTCGGGGGGTGAGGAACACTGAAGCTTTCTTT
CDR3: CASSIRGVRNTEAFF

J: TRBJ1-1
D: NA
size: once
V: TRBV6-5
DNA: TGTGCCAGCAGCCGAGGACAGAGCACTGAAGCTTTCTTT
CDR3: CASSRGQSTEAFF

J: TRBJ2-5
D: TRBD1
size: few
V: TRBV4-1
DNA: TGCGCCAGCAGCCAAGTACCAGGGGGCCTGGGAGAGACCCAGTACTTC
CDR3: CASSQVPGGLGETQYF

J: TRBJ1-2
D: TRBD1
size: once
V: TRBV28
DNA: TGTGCCAGCAGTTCGGACAGGGAACGGTATGGCTACACCTTC
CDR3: CASSSDRERYGYTF

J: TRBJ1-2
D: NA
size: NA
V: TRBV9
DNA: TGTGCCAGCAGCCCGGGGGGCACAGGGCTTGGCTACACCTTC
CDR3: CASSPGGTGLGYTF

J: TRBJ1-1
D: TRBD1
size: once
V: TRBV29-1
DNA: TGCAGCGCCGCGACAGGGCTTTCTTATGAAGCTTTCTTT
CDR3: CSAATGLSYEAFF

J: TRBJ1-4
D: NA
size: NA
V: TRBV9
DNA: TGTGCCAGCAGCGTAGAGAGAAGTGCAACTAATGAAAAACTGTTTTTT
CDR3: CASSVERSATNEKLFF

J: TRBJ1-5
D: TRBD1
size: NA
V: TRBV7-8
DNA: TGTGCCAGCAGCTTTAGACAGGGTATAGATCAGCCCCAGCATTTT
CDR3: CASSFRQGIDQPQHF

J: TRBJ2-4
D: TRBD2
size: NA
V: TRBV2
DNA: TGTGCCAGCATAACAAAAGGGGCCGGACTAGCGGGAGCCAAAAACATTCAGTACTTC
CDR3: CASITKGAGLAGAKNIQYF

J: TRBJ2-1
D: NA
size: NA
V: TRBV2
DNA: TGTGCCAGCAGTGAATACACTGAGCAGTTCTTC
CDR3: CASSEYTEQFF

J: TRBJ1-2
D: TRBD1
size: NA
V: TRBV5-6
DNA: TGTGCCAGCAGCACGAGACAGGGAAGAGGCTACACCTTC
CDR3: CASSTRQGRGYTF

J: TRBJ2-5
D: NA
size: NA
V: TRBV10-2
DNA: TGCGCCAGCAGTGAGTCGAGTTTCAGGTCGGATCAAGAGACCCAGTACTTC
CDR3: CASSESSFRSDQETQYF

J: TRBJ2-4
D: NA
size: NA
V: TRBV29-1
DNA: TGCAGCGTTGAGTTGGGTGGGGGGAACATTCAGTACTTC
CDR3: CSVELGGGNIQYF